The clone carrying this TCR beta chain was seen a single time. Antigen specificity is unknown. TCRdb's table, derived via immunoSEQ multiplex PCR, lists solely in-frame clones and lacks some. There are about 14,000 clones in the sample; around four fifths occur only once, and 13% to 15% lies in the top ten. The data are from a study of OX40 agonist ivuxolimab in advanced cancers. As for the study in general: Patients in the trial were receiving intravenous ivuxolimab every 2 weeks, at doses of 0.01 to 10 mg/kg. At about 82% male, the cohort had a mean age of 60 years, ranging from 23 to 79.

Study findings and constraints: Antigen specificity was not determined for the expanded peripheral T cells.

Patients who had autoimmune disease history or got systemic immunosuppression were left out. The clonotype originates from an adult with an advanced solid tumor such as melanoma, head and neck, liver or kidney cancer. The source was CD4+ or CD8+ T cells sorted from blood, collected in a trial of the OX40 agonist ivuxolimab.

The CDR3 sequence: CASSRQGDSPLHF. The CDR3 DNA sequence: TGTGCCAGCAGCCGACAGGGAGATTCACCCCTCCACTTT. V usage is TRBV5-4 and J usage is TRBJ1-6, with TRBD1 identical over 7 bases. Looked up from germline, CDR1 is SGHNT and CDR2 is YYREEE (reference sequence). CDR3 length equals 13 residues. J lost 8 bases, V lost 4 bases, and 3 bases had no gene match.